Included here is one TCR beta chain sequence, with context. What it binds is unknown. The data belong to a study of cytotoxic CD8 clonotypes in ibrutinib-treated CLL. Whole-study context: Responses comprised 24 partial and 2 complete; at median around 6 years, approximately 15 remained remitted and about twelve progressed. The authors obtained response samples at a median of about eleven months of treatment, range 6 to 36.

The CDR3 has 16 residues. Trimming shortened V by 1 base and J by 0 bases, and 12 bases separated the two germline ends. CDR1 and CDR2 (germline): SNHLY, FYNNEI. This table comes from immunoSEQ multiplex PCR, and its TCRdb copy is limited to in-frame clones, with some not included. The sample holds about 140,000 clones; around 81% are singletons and the top ten take 7.5% to 8%. Overall study results and limits: Rising at ibrutinib response, clonality subsequently fell back toward baseline at progression. While tracking circulating CD8+ T-cell counts, baseline clonality exceeded that of age-matched healthy donors.

The chain employs TRBV2 and TRBJ1-2; D may be TRBD1 (5 bases). The receptor's source is a human donor with chronic lymphocytic leukemia. The sequenced sample was PBMCs, obtained after 36 months of ibrutinib treatment. The CDR3 bases are TGTGCCAGCAGTGAAGGGACAACACGAGCTAACTATGGCTACACCTTC. This gives the protein CASSEGTTRANYGYTF.